This T cell receptor beta chain originates from a study of blood T cells in healthy people across ages. Using a J-beta primer mix together with a sample-barcoded 5' primer, a second PCR was run for roughly 7 to 12 cycles. TCRdb re-called the 5' RACE reads with MiXCR, one entry per CDR3 protein. The sample lists fewer than 1.5 million distinct CDR3 sequences, 40% to 50% seen once, with approximately 7.9% in the top ten. CDR1 and CDR2 from the germline V gene are SGHRS and YFSETQ. V dropped 0 bases and J dropped 3 bases, with 9 bases sitting between them. The CDR3 is 14 residues long. The sequence derives from a woman between 18 and 29 years old in good health. This chain uses TRBV5-1 with TRBJ1-2; no definite D call. Sequencing used blood. CDR3 nucleotides: TGCGCCAGCAGCTTGGAAGGATCATACTATGGCTACACCTTC. It codes for CASSLEGSYYGYTF.